This T cell receptor beta chain was captured by sequencing in a study of T cells in Graves' hyperthyroidism and ophthalmopathy. Findings and caveats of the study: Ophthalmopathy, which appeared later, was predicted by the model a median 6.5 months before onset.

Ten or more counts support this clonotype. What it recognizes is unknown. The CDR3 spans 13 residues. Trimming took 7 bases from V and 5 from J, leaving 12 bases between them. Per germline, CDR1 LNHDA and CDR2 SQIVND (reference sequence). Patients aged 18 to 65 had newly diagnosed hyperthyroidism lasting under 2 months. Exclusion criteria comprised uncontrolled infection, other autoimmune disease, pregnancy or lactation. From 10 ml of fresh peripheral blood, PBMCs were isolated. RNA transcripts were the template for amplifying TCR beta CDR3 regions. The HTBI primer set served for first-round RT-PCR of the TCR CDR3. TCRdb re-called the multiplex PCR reads through MiXCR, storing one row per CDR3 protein. The data show hundreds of thousands of distinct CDR3 sequences, 35% to 45% seen once.

The receptor's source is a man between 18 and 29 years old with Graves' hyperthyroidism. Sequencing was done on a sample of blood. V gene TRBV19 combines with J gene TRBJ1-5; the D gene is possibly TRBD1 (6 bases). Here the CDR3 DNA reads TGTGCCAGTATGGGGGCAGGGGATCAGCCCCAGCATTTT. The encoded protein is CASMGAGDQPQHF.